This T cell receptor (beta chain) came from a study of T cells in Graves' hyperthyroidism and ophthalmopathy (dated by TCRdb to between 2018 and 2020). The study in broad terms: To identify TCR V-J signatures that set the groups apart, the researchers used a discovery cohort of more than 95 patients, made up of roughly 45 with Graves' ophthalmopathy and 55 to 65 with stable Graves' hyperthyroidism. The approximately 90 discovery patients were divided at random into training and test sets in a 7:3 ratio. According to the paper, TCR Vbeta CDR3 sequencing was carried out on 135 peripheral blood samples, which came from fewer than 50 ophthalmopathy, under 80 hyperthyroidism and roughly 17 progressor patients. In more than 5 Graves' hyperthyroidism patients, the study also compared T-cell repertoires from thyroid tissue with T-cell repertoires from blood. Whether ophthalmopathy could be predicted prospectively was tested in an independent validation cohort made up of approximately 19 hyperthyroidism patients plus 17 patients who later progressed to ophthalmopathy. After sampling, hyperthyroidism patients received methimazole starting at 30 mg daily, and ophthalmopathy patients received high-dose intravenous methylprednisolone. Results the study describes overall, beyond this receptor: Most expanded thyroid clonotypes (frequency above 0.001) were also detected in blood, suggesting blood repertoires may reflect thyroid immune responses. No statistical method was used to fix the sample size in advance, and group allocation was not hidden from the investigators. In validation, progression to ophthalmopathy was predicted by the model with nearly 71% sensitivity and 72% to 85% specificity, a median of roughly six months before onset. Ophthalmopathy was separated from stable hyperthyroidism by a 13 V-J signature model, with approximately 89% sensitivity and approximately 81% specificity obtained in cross-validation and 80%/75% obtained in testing.

Graves' hyperthyroidism was defined as stable when no progression to ophthalmopathy occurred over 18 months of follow-up. Hyperthyroidism patients were newly diagnosed, had a disease duration of under 2 months, and were aged 18 to 65 years. Any patient with an uncontrolled infection, another autoimmune disease, pregnancy or lactation was excluded. Clinical symptoms, serum thyroxine and TRAb, thyroid ultrasound, and orbital computed tomography formed the basis for the diagnoses. Trizol reagent was used to extract total RNA, and RNA quality was then checked on an Agilent 2100 Bioanalyzer. For this clonotype: It has no known antigen specificity. No base qualities exist here, and no much larger clone lies one base off it.

V loses 4 bases, J loses 3 bases, and the germline ends lie 15 bases apart. From the germline V gene, CDR1 is ENHRY and CDR2 is SYGVKD. The CDR3 has 15 amino acids, counting the end cysteine and phenylalanine. The retained sequence is limited to the CDR3, 45 bases, with the frame set at the first base. The TCR beta CDR3 regions were amplified from RNA transcripts. A first-round RT-PCR of the TCR CDR3 used the HTBI primer set with the Qiagen OneStep RT-PCR kit. Libraries were constructed in a second round of multiplex PCR, after which size selection and purification were carried out. The libraries were sequenced on an Illumina HiSeq2000 using paired-end 100 bp reads. Regarding the original processing steps: SOAPnuke was used to process the raw data, removing reads that contained adapters or uncalled bases, had a mean Phred below 15, or lacked an exact match to the constant primer or identifier. COPE v1.2.5 was used to merge high-quality paired reads, and clonotypes were defined as unique nucleotide sequences. MiTCR v1.1 was used to align the clonotypes against IMGT TRBV, TRBD and TRBJ reference segments. Analysis was restricted to V-J combinations with a frequency above 0.0001, which covered roughly 99% of repertoires. A TCS score was defined as the ratio between F50 (clonal expansion) and ExV (chaos), using BLOSUM62-based TCRdist between CDR3 peptides within each V-J. Welch's t-statistics and random forest reduced roughly 540 V-J features to 10 to 15, which were used in a naive Bayes classifier (R e1071). Thyroid-blood repertoire similarity was quantified with the Morisita-Horn index. TCRdb cleaned the public reads at Q25 with fastp, built clones with MiXCR and kept in-frame beta chains. Rows with one shared CDR3 protein collapse into an entry with the most common genes and DNA. The V and J calls shown here were made by TCRdb, not taken from the authors' results. The sample table lists about 47,000 distinct CDR3 sequences, 45% to 65% of them with a count of one. The ten largest clonotypes hold over 30% of the sample.

Sequenced material: peripheral blood or thyroid tissue (not recorded which). Here the chain combines TRBV10-3 and TRBJ2-5; the D gene cannot be named for sure. This clonotype was obtained from a man aged 18 to 29 with Graves' hyperthyroidism. The CDR3 protein: CAISGPQRLKETQYF. DNA sequence: TGTGCCATCAGTGGGCCCCAGAGGCTGAAAGAGACCCAGTACTTC.